The 17 T cell receptor beta chains below all came from one sample that was sequenced in a study of shared clonotypes between healthy human individuals. The method was immunoSEQ multiplex PCR; TCRdb's version includes in-frame clones alone and lacks a portion of them. The data contain about 2,500,000 clones, approximately 94% of them singletons. The sequencing sample was made of naive CD4+ T cells sorted from blood. Subset defined: CD45RA+ positively selected. These receptors originate from a man aged 18 to 29 in good health.

This chain connects TRBV18 to TRBJ2-3, with 10 bases identical to TRBD1. The CDR3 runs 15 residues. The junction had 3 bases not matched to a gene; V was cut back by 4 bases and J by 2 bases. Germline CDR1 and CDR2: KGHSH and LQKENI. CDR3 region: CASSQGQGFTDTQYF. The CDR3 DNA reads as TGTGCCAGCTCACAGGGACAGGGGTTCACAGATACGCAGTATTTT.

The chain joins TRBV6-1 to TRBJ1-6, with a tentative D call TRBD1 (5 bases). This CDR3 is 16 amino acids long. The V gene's germline CDR1 is MNHNS and CDR2 SASEGT. The germline V and J ends were trimmed by 3 bases and 6 bases, with 15 bases remaining between them. Written as DNA, the CDR3 is TGTGCCAGCAGTGAGGCCCGAGGGGTGGGTAATTCACCCCTCCACTTT. Translated: CASSEARGVGNSPLHF.

This chain connects TRBV7-8 to TRBJ2-7; D call uncertain. The ends were cut back, 1 base at V and 7 bases at J, with 8 bases in the middle. CDR1 and CDR2 from the germline V gene are SGHVS and FQNEAQ. The CDR3 is 12 amino acids. CDR3 in amino acids: CASSLDPWEQYF. CDR3 in DNA: TGTGCCAGCAGCTTAGACCCCTGGGAGCAGTACTTC.

The genes are TRBV30 and TRBJ2-7; 10 bases are a match to TRBD1. The germline gives CDR1 GTSNPN, CDR2 SVGIG (reference sequence). The CDR3 has 13 amino acids. With 3 bases clipped from V and 6 bases from J, the junction kept 5 bases outside the gene matches. CDR3 in DNA: TGTGCCTGGAGCCGGGACAGGGGTGGCGAGCAGTACTTC. This translates into CAWSRDRGGEQYF.

The chain uses TRBV4-1 and TRBJ2-2; D not certain. The CDR3 length is 14 residues. Germline V gene lookup returns CDR1 MGHRA and CDR2 YSYEKL. V lost 0 bases and J lost 4, with 6 bases in between. CDR3 in amino acids: CASSQETVTGELFF. The CDR3, as DNA: TGCGCCAGCAGCCAAGAAACGGTCACCGGGGAGCTGTTTTTT.

V and J are TRBV28 and TRBJ2-2; maybe TRBD2 (6 bases). CDR1 is MDHEN and CDR2 is SYDVKM in the germline V gene. Between the trimmed V and J ends, which lost 10 bases and 5 bases, there was a span of 17 bases. The length of the CDR3 is 14 residues. The CDR3 reads CANQKEGRTGELFF. The CDR3 DNA is TGTGCCAATCAAAAAGAGGGGAGGACCGGGGAGCTGTTTTTT.

The V and J genes are TRBV6-5 and TRBJ2-2; TRBD1 matches at 7 bases. Trimming removed 0 bases from V and 4 bases from J; junction bases left unmatched: 5. The germline V gene encodes CDR1 MNHEY and CDR2 SVGAGI. This CDR3 has 16 residues. Here the CDR3 reads CASSYSTGTVTGELFF. CDR3 bases: TGTGCCAGCAGTTACTCGACAGGGACCGTCACCGGGGAGCTGTTTTTT.

V is TRBV30 and J is TRBJ2-7; TRBD2 aligns across 11 bases. Germline CDR1 and CDR2: GTSNPN and SVGIG (reference sequence). With 7 bases clipped from V and 0 bases from J, the junction kept 14 bases outside the gene matches. This CDR3 is built from 17 residues. DNA for the CDR3: TGTGCCTCGGAGCCCCACCCCACTAGCGGGAGCTCCTACGAGCAGTACTTC. Its protein product is CASEPHPTSGSSYEQYF. The full variable domain, rest sourced from reference TRBV30 and TRBJ2-7, is SQTIHQWPATLVQPVGSPLSLECTVEGTSNPNLYWYRQAAGRGLQLLFYSVGIGQISSEVPQNLSASRPQDRQFILSSKKLLLSDSGFYLCASEPHPTSGSSYEQYFGPGTRLTVT.

The CDR3 protein is CASSVTGGISSSYNEQFF. The DNA of the CDR3 is TGTGCCAGCAGCGTTACGGGGGGCATTTCGAGCTCCTACAATGAGCAGTTCTTC. This chain joins TRBV9 and TRBJ2-1; D is perhaps TRBD2 (7 bases). The CDR3 loop spans 18 amino acids. Germline V lookup: CDR1 SGDLS, CDR2 YYNGEE. V lost 2 bases, J lost 0 bases, and 18 bases lay in between. Full variable domain (missing parts from reference TRBV9 and TRBJ2-1): DSGVTQTPKHLITATGQRVTLRCSPRSGDLSVYWYQQSLDQGLQFLIQYYNGEERAKGNILERFSAQQFPDLHSELNLSSLELGDSALYFCASSVTGGISSSYNEQFFGPGTRLTVL.

Worth noting for this clone: The identical CDR3 is also encoded by other nucleotide sequences in the sample. The chain joins TRBV6-5 to TRBJ2-7, with a possible D match to TRBD2 (5 bases). The CDR3 spans 11 residues. Germline assignment: CDR1 MNHEY and CDR2 SVGAGI. V gave up 8 bases and J gave up 3 bases, with 8 bases separating them. In DNA form, the CDR3 reads TGTGCCAGCCGTCGGGACTACGAGCAGTACTTC. Its translation: CASRRDYEQYF.

The chain employs TRBV5-4 and TRBJ2-5; TRBD2 might be the D (7 bases). The germline V gene encodes CDR1 SGHNT and CDR2 YYREEE (reference sequence). The germline V and J ends were trimmed by 4 bases and 0 bases, with 16 bases remaining between them. CDR3 size: 16 residues. The CDR3 region is CASSGGGGTYQETQYF. The DNA of the CDR3 is TGTGCCAGCAGCGGGGGGGGCGGAACGTACCAAGAGACCCAGTACTTC.

This chain links TRBV10-3 with TRBJ1-1, with D possibly matching TRBD1 (5 bases). Germline V lookup: CDR1 ENHRY, CDR2 SYGVKD. The CDR3 contains 15 residues. Trimming cost V 6 bases and J 8 bases, with 22 bases left between them. The CDR3 reads CAIREASRDLREAFF. Written as DNA, the CDR3 is TGTGCCATCAGAGAAGCTTCCCGGGACCTCAGGGAAGCTTTCTTT.

The chain is built from TRBV5-4 and TRBJ1-2; 8 bases are shared with TRBD1. This CDR3 is 14 amino acids long. J was trimmed by 2 bases and V by 4 bases; bases with no gene match: 4. CDR1 is SGHNT and CDR2 is YYREEE in the germline V gene (reference sequence). The CDR3 DNA sequence: TGTGCCAGCAGCGCGGGACAGGAGAACTATGGCTACACCTTC. It is translated as CASSAGQENYGYTF.

Points on this clone: In the same sample, other DNA sequences code for this CDR3. Here the CDR3 reads CAISESSTDTQYF. The CDR3 DNA reads as TGTGCCATCAGTGAGTCCAGCACAGATACGCAGTATTTT. This sequence joins TRBV10-3 and TRBJ2-3; D unresolved. Germline CDR1 ENHRY, CDR2 SYGVKD. Trimming cost V 0 bases and J 0 bases, with 1 base left between them. The CDR3 contains 13 residues.

Comment on this clone: Other DNA variants within this sample encode the same CDR3. V usage is TRBV6-5 and J usage is TRBJ2-7; D is perhaps TRBD1 (5 bases). CDR3 size: 13 residues. V lost 3 bases to trimming and J lost 2 bases, with 8 bases between them. Germline loops: CDR1 MNHEY, CDR2 SVGAGI. CDR3 sequence reads: CASSYGAPYEQYF. In nucleotides, the CDR3 is TGTGCCAGCAGTTATGGGGCCCCCTACGAGCAGTACTTC.

The DNA of the CDR3 is TGTGCCAGCAGCCCAGACAGGGGGTCTGAGCAGTTCTTC. As protein: CASSPDRGSEQFF. The chain is built from TRBV6-5 and TRBJ2-1; 9 positions agree with TRBD1. The junction had 6 bases not matched to a gene; V was cut back by 6 bases and J by 9 bases. The CDR3 sequence is 13 residues long. CDR1 and CDR2 (germline): MNHEY, SVGAGI.

This clone has just one count. This chain uses TRBV6-1 with TRBJ1-5; D is unclear. The CDR3 consists of 16 residues. V was pared by 2 bases and J by 4 bases, with 15 bases between. CDR1 is MNHNS and CDR2 is SASEGT in the germline V gene. The CDR3 protein is CASSEQPGSTNQPQHF. The DNA of the CDR3 is TGTGCCAGCAGTGAACAGCCCGGGTCGACGAATCAGCCCCAGCATTTT.